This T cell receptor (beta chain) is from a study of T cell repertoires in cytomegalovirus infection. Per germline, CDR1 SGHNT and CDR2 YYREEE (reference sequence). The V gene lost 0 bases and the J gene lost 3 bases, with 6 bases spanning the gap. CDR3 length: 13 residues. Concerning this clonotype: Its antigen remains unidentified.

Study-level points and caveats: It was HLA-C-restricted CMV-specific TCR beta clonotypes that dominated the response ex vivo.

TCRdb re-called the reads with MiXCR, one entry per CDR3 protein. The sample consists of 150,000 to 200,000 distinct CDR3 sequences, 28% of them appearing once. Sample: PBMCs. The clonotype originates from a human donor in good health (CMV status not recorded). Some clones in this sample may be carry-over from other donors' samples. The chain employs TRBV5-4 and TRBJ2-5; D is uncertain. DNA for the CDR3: TGTGCCAGCAGCTTGGCCAATAAAGAGACCCAGTACTTC. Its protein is CASSLANKETQYF.